This T cell receptor beta chain appears in the sequencing data of a study of regulatory T cells in long-lasting Graves disease. Time point indicated: newly diagnosed GD, antithyroid drugs for less than 3 months. PBMCs provided the RNA from which the TCR library was made. Doctors identified Graves' disease using the American Thyroid Association guidelines. This clonotype was detected many times. Assembly of TCR beta libraries relied on iRepertoire HTBI primers together with Arm-PCR of CDR3 regions. Via MiXCR, TCRdb re-called the multiplex PCR reads, giving one row per CDR3 protein. The table lists 400,000 to 500,000 distinct CDR3 sequences, about 15% of them singletons. The CDR3 runs 12 residues. V lost 5 bases and J lost 6, with 10 bases in between. Germline V lookup: CDR1 DFQATT, CDR2 SNEGSKA (reference sequence). This sample also appeared in a second study, on T cells in Graves' hyperthyroidism and ophthalmopathy.

This sequence originates from a woman aged 25 to 39 with Graves disease. The sample here was peripheral blood mononuclear cells (PBMCs), taken at new diagnosis, from a patient treated with antithyroid drugs. The chain links TRBV20-1 to TRBJ2-2; D is possibly TRBD2 (6 bases). CDR3 loop: CSAETSSGELFF. The CDR3 DNA follows: TGCAGTGCTGAGACTAGTTCCGGGGAGCTGTTTTTT.